This T cell receptor (beta chain) is drawn from a study of response to subunit inactivated influenza vaccine. Many counts were recorded for this clonotype. The antigen remains unidentified. Study outcomes and limitations: A suggestion made by the authors is that each seasonal influenza vaccination recruits few new T cells.

TCRdb itself ran the RT-PCR reads through MiXCR, one entry per CDR3 protein. Of about 780,000 distinct CDR3 sequences listed, around 20% are singletons. The V and J ends lost 4 bases and 6 bases, in that order; junction bases with no gene match: 1. This CDR3 region has 12 residues. The germline gives CDR1 MNHEY, CDR2 SVGAGI. The chain carries TRBV6-5 and TRBJ2-7; 9 positions agree with TRBD1. This TCR derives from a man aged 45-65 years who received an inactivated influenza vaccine. The input for sequencing was PBMCs from blood, taken less than 6 days after vaccination. The CDR3 loop reads CASSSGQGEQYF. In nucleotides, the CDR3 is TGTGCCAGCAGTTCGGGACAGGGCGAGCAGTACTTC.